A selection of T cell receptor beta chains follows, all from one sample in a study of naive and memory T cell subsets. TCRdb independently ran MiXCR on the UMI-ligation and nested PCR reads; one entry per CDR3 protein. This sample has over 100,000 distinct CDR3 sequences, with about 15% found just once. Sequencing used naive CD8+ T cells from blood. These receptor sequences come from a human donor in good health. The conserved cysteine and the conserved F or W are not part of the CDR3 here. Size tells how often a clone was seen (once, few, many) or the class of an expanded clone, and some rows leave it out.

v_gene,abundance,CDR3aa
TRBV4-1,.,ASSQDRGGATYEQY
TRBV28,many,ASSLGRNTEAF
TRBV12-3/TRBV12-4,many,ASSPKTNVLT
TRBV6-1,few,ASSHIQGGYEQY
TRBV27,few,ASSPRGAGSTDTQY
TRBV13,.,ASSLQGRNGYT
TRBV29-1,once,SVEGTGTNYGYT
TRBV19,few,ASRWGVNTEAF
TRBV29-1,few,SVEDRLEFDEQY
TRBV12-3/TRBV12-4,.,ASSSRGAEAF
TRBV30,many,AWSDRIHYEQY
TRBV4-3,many,ASSQDPAGGPSNEQF
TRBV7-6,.,ASSSTGRVNSPLH
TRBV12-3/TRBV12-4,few,ASSRDRGLLF
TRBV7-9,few,ASSLGTGASETQY
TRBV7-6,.,ASSRAGGVDTQY
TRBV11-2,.,ASRFPNQNTEAF
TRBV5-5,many,ASSQGQGEETQY